This TCR beta chain comes out of a study of T cells in localized non-small cell lung cancer. Clones were sequenced by immunoSEQ multiplex PCR, and TCRdb holds only the in-frame ones, with some missing. The profile shows 50,000 to 75,000 clones, roughly 92% of them singletons. Germline-derived CDR1 and CDR2 are SGHTA and FQGTGA. CDR3 length equals 15 residues. V gave up 4 bases and J gave up 5 bases; unmatched junction bases: 4. The TCR comes from a man aged 40 to 70 with stage I lung adenocarcinoma. The source material was peripheral blood, sampled before any cancer treatment. The chain joins TRBV7-3 to TRBJ2-1, with 11 positions matching TRBD2. CDR3 protein: CASSWLAGGDNEQFF. The CDR3 DNA is TGTGCCAGCAGCTGGTTAGCGGGAGGGGACAATGAGCAGTTCTTC.